The next 17 T cell receptor beta chains were all read from a single sample in a study of T cells after posttransplantation cyclophosphamide. The protocol was immunoSEQ multiplex PCR, while the TCRdb copy is restricted to in-frame clones and leaves out a portion. There are some 43,000 clones in the sample, none observed a single time. Sequencing was carried out using PBMCs. The receptors shown here come from a man aged 40-49 years in good health, CMV-negative, and a related stem cell transplant donor.

In this sample, this clone turned up many times. This chain joins TRBV28 and TRBJ1-5; D is uncertain. V was pared by 3 bases and J by 1 base, with 4 bases between. The CDR3 runs to 13 residues. CDR1 is MDHEN and CDR2 is SYDVKM in the germline V gene. CDR3 sequence: CASSFPSNQPQHF. Written as DNA, the CDR3 is TGTGCCAGCAGTTTCCCGAGCAATCAGCCCCAGCATTTT.

This clone was observed at least ten times. The chain is built from TRBV5-1 and TRBJ2-1; the match to TRBD2 covers 7 bases. The V segment lost 4 bases and the J segment 9 bases; nucleotides outside the gene matches: 13. The germline V gene encodes CDR1 SGHRS and CDR2 YFSETQ. The CDR3 length is 15 residues. Here the CDR3 DNA reads TGCGCCAGCAGCCCCTTTGCGGGAGCAGACCGTGAGCAGTTCTTC. Translation gives CASSPFAGADREQFF.

This clone was recorded at least ten times. J is TRBJ2-3 and V is TRBV6-6, with a weak D call TRBD1 (8 bases). V gave up 6 bases and J gave up 3 bases, with 16 bases separating them. This CDR3 is 15 amino acids long. Germline assignment: CDR1 MNHNY and CDR2 SVGAGI (reference sequence). In DNA, the CDR3 is TGTGCCAGCAGACCCGGACAGGGAGGGACAGATACGCAGTATTTT. Amino acid sequence: CASRPGQGGTDTQYF.

Ten or more counts support this clone. This chain links TRBV4-1 with TRBJ2-2; TRBD2 is a possible D gene (7 bases). The germline CDR1 and CDR2 sequences are MGHRA and YSYEKL. V was shortened by 4 bases and J by 5 bases, with 17 bases between the two germline ends. The CDR3 is 16 amino acids. The CDR3 DNA is TGCGCCAGCAGCCCGTCCCCTAGGGGGGGAACCGGGGAGCTGTTTTTT. Its protein product is CASSPSPRGGTGELFF.

The sample holds many counts of this clone. This chain connects TRBV5-1 to TRBJ2-3, with 9 bases aligning to TRBD2. Germline values: CDR1 SGHRS, CDR2 YFSETQ. The V segment lost 1 base and the J segment 5 bases; nucleotides outside the gene matches: 8. The CDR3 contains 16 residues. In DNA, the CDR3 is TGCGCCAGCAGCTTGCAGGGTGGAGCGGGGGGAGATACGCAGTATTTT. Translating it yields CASSLQGGAGGDTQYF.

The sample holds many counts of this clone. The V and J genes are TRBV9 and TRBJ2-1, with 13 nucleotides matching TRBD2. V lost 0 bases, J lost 8 bases, and 8 bases stayed unmatched. CDR3 length: 17 residues. Germline values: CDR1 SGDLS, CDR2 YYNGEE. CDR3 in DNA: TGTGCCAGCAGCGTAGACCCCGGGACTAGCGGGATGGATGAGCAGTTCTTC. This codes for CASSVDPGTSGMDEQFF. The complete variable domain, with remaining parts taken from reference TRBV9 and TRBJ2-1, reads DSGVTQTPKHLITATGQRVTLRCSPRSGDLSVYWYQQSLDQGLQFLIQYYNGEERAKGNILERFSAQQFPDLHSELNLSSLELGDSALYFCASSVDPGTSGMDEQFFGPGTRLTVL.

This clone has a count of ten or more. The CDR3 is CSVSSGLDEQYF. The CDR3 nucleotides are TGCAGCGTTTCTAGCGGTTTGGACGAGCAGTACTTC. The rearrangement uses TRBV29-1 and TRBJ2-7, with 7 positions matching TRBD2. The length of the CDR3 is 12 residues. V trimming: 5 bases; J trimming: 5 bases; junction bases outside the gene matches: 6. Germline CDR1 SQVTM, CDR2 ANQGSEA.

This rearrangement joins TRBV10-2 to TRBJ2-2; the D gene is possibly TRBD2 (6 bases). The CDR3 length is 14 residues. Between the trimmed V and J ends, which lost 3 bases and 4 bases, there was a span of 9 bases. Germline V gene data show CDR1 as WSHSY and CDR2 as SAAADI. CDR3 loop: CASSDGGSTGELFF. The CDR3 bases are TGCGCCAGCAGTGATGGGGGGAGCACCGGGGAGCTGTTTTTT.

This clone was recorded many times. The chain couples TRBV19 to TRBJ1-5, with D maybe TRBD1 (5 bases). With 11 bases removed from V and 1 base from J, the gap between germline ends came to 6 bases. The CDR3 length is 11 residues. Looked up from germline, CDR1 is LNHDA and CDR2 is SQIVND (reference sequence). The CDR3 here is CAGGSNQPQHF. The CDR3 DNA reads as TGTGCCGGGGGGAGCAATCAGCCCCAGCATTTT.

The sample holds many counts of this clone. This chain links TRBV9 with TRBJ2-7; D is perhaps TRBD2 (7 bases). In germline, CDR1 is SGDLS, CDR2 YYNGEE. The CDR3 sequence is 15 residues long. V was shortened by 4 bases and J by 4 bases, with 18 bases between the two germline ends. The CDR3 is CASSKGGGSAYEQYF. CDR3 in DNA: TGTGCCAGCAGCAAGGGGGGCGGGAGTGCGTACGAGCAGTACTTC.

The table lists this clone with many counts. The chain combines TRBV28 with TRBJ2-1; 7 nucleotides match TRBD2. The CDR3 has 19 residues. Germline V gene sequence: CDR1 MDHEN, CDR2 SYDVKM. V gave up 2 bases and J gave up 5 bases; unmatched junction bases: 18. The CDR3 reads CASSLRWSPRAGLNNEQFF. The CDR3 DNA follows: TGTGCCAGCAGTTTACGCTGGTCTCCGAGGGCGGGACTAAACAATGAGCAGTTCTTC. Looking up the rest from reference TRBV28 and TRBJ2-1 gives the full variable domain: DVKVTQSSRYLVKRTGEKVFLECVQDMDHENMFWYRQDPGLGLRLIYFSYDVKMKEKGDIPEGYSVSREKKERFSLILESASTNQTSMYLCASSLRWSPRAGLNNEQFFGPGTRLTVL.

The chain employs TRBV23-1 and TRBJ2-5; D is ambiguous. TRBV23-1 is an ORF for which the function is uncertain. CDR3 size: 15 residues. V lost 1 base to trimming and J lost 7 bases, with 16 bases between them. The CDR3 DNA sequence: TGCGCCAGCAGTCAATGGAAACTCACCCGAGGGACCCAGTACTTC. Translation: CASSQWKLTRGTQYF.

This clone was seen ten or more times. The J gene is TRBJ1-4, the V gene TRBV28; 7 bases line up with TRBD1. The V gene end was trimmed by 5 bases and the J gene end by 4 bases; junction bases not matched to a gene: 10. The CDR3 loop spans 16 amino acids. Germline lookup yields CDR1 MDHEN and CDR2 SYDVKM. The DNA of the CDR3 is TGTGCCAGCAGTCACAAACAGGGGAATGTTAATGAAAAACTGTTTTTT. Amino acid sequence: CASSHKQGNVNEKLFF.

This clone was seen many times. The chain has TRBV7-2 and TRBJ2-7; a weak D match, TRBD1 (5 bases). CDR1 is SGHTA, CDR2 FQGNSA, per germline. V gave up 1 base and J gave up 2 bases, with 12 bases separating them. This CDR3 is 15 amino acids long. The CDR3: CASSLDRTKTYEQYF. The CDR3 DNA reads TGTGCCAGCAGCTTAGACAGGACCAAAACCTACGAGCAGTACTTC.

J is TRBJ2-5 and V is TRBV28; 9 positions match TRBD1. The DNA end lines up better with TRBJ2-7; the J call may be wrong. Germline V CDR1 and CDR2: MDHEN, SYDVKM. This CDR3 is built from 15 residues. CDR3 loop: CASSFTGGASYEQYF. Written as DNA, the CDR3 is TGTGCCAGCAGTTTTACAGGGGGCGCCTCCTACGAGCAGTACTTC.

This clone has at least ten counts. The chain combines TRBV27 with TRBJ2-7, with a weak D call TRBD2 (6 bases). From germline, CDR1 is MNHEY and CDR2 SMNVEV (reference sequence). Trimming cost V 3 bases and J 2 bases, with 11 bases left between them. This CDR3 is 14 amino acids long. In DNA, the CDR3 is TGTGCCAGCAGTTTCTCGGGAGCCACCTACGAGCAGTACTTC. This gives the protein CASSFSGATYEQYF.

This clone was counted many times. The genes are TRBV5-1 and TRBJ2-3; D is ambiguous. Looked up from germline, CDR1 is SGHRS and CDR2 is YFSETQ. V was trimmed by 2 bases and J by 2 bases, leaving 12 bases between them. The CDR3 is made up of 15 amino acids. CDR3 protein: CASSLSGSATDTQYF. In nucleotides, the CDR3 is TGCGCCAGCAGCTTATCAGGATCCGCCACAGATACGCAGTATTTT. Full variable domain (outside the CDR3, taken from reference TRBV5-1 and TRBJ2-3): KAGVTQTPRYLIKTRGQQVTLSCSPISGHRSVSWYQQTPGQGLQFLFEYFSETQRNKGNFPGRFSGRQFSNSRSEMNVSTLELGDSALYLCASSLSGSATDTQYFGPGTRLTVL.